This paragraph reports one T cell receptor beta chain. Its antigen is still unknown. The PCR employed 60 Vbeta primers together with 13 Jbeta primers. TCRdb's table, derived via immunoSEQ multiplex PCR, lists solely in-frame clones and lacks some. The sample consists of 150,000 to 200,000 clones, 60% to 80% of them appearing once. This entry is derived from a study of cytomegalovirus exposure and HLA in healthy donors. Study-level findings and limits: Previously analyzed data showed that most TCR beta V segments were productive at a frequency of about 90% or about 30%. TCR beta sequences reportedly predicted the HLA-A and HLA-B alleles of most subjects accurately. There were approximately 150 TCR beta chains listed as cytomegalovirus-associated.

This TCR came from a woman in her 30s in good health and CMV-seronegative. Sequenced input: PBMCs.

This CDR3 is CASLGQGQPQHF. CDR3 DNA sequence: TGTGCCAGCCTCGGCCAGGGTCAGCCCCAGCATTTT. The chain is built from TRBV2 and TRBJ1-5; D is possibly TRBD1 (5 bases). This CDR3 spans 12 amino acids. V shed 8 bases and J shed 6 bases, with 11 bases lying between them. Germline lookup yields CDR1 SNHLY and CDR2 FYNNEI.